The count of the clone carrying this TCR beta chain is one. Method: immunoSEQ multiplex PCR; TCRdb's copy keeps in-frame clones and lacks some. This table holds 300,000 to 350,000 clones, about nine tenths found once. Germline V CDR1 and CDR2: LGHNA, YSLEER. V was clipped by 5 bases and J by 0 bases, with 13 bases between them. The CDR3 is made up of 15 amino acids. This sample is drawn from a study of blood T cell repertoires in COVID-19. The rearrangement joins TRBV4-3 to TRBJ2-5; D may be TRBD1 (6 bases). The sequenced material came from peripheral blood. The TCR sequence derives from a man aged 30 to 39 with COVID-19, enrolled during active disease. The CDR3 region has the DNA TGCGCCAGCAGCAAGTACACAGGGTACCAAGAGACCCAGTACTTC. It codes for CASSKYTGYQETQYF.